This TCR beta chain was captured by sequencing in a study of T cells in Graves' hyperthyroidism and ophthalmopathy (dated by TCRdb to between 2018 and 2021). Broadly, across the study: Peripheral blood was collected at initial diagnosis, before any treatment. The 100 discovery patients were randomly split 7:3 into training and test sets. After blood sampling, hyperthyroidism patients were treated with methimazole at a starting dose of 30 mg daily, and ophthalmopathy patients were treated with high-dose intravenous methylprednisolone. To identify distinguishing TCR V-J signatures, a discovery cohort of around 98 patients was used, comprising 43 with Graves' ophthalmopathy and some 60 with stable Graves' hyperthyroidism. In about six Graves' hyperthyroidism patients, the study also compared T-cell repertoires from thyroid tissue with T-cell repertoires from blood. Prospective prediction of ophthalmopathy was tested in an independent validation cohort consisting of 18 hyperthyroidism patients and around 16 patients who later progressed to ophthalmopathy. TCR Vbeta CDR3 sequencing of 130 to 150 peripheral blood samples (under 45 ophthalmopathy, some 75 hyperthyroidism and approximately 17 progressor patients) is reported in the paper.

This clonotype occurred many times. Its antigen target is currently unknown. Per-base qualities were not stored, and no clone one base away is much larger. For this chain, trimming is 6 bases at the V end and 0 bases at the J end, and the number of junction bases without a gene match is 10. The CDR3 contains 17 residues, cysteine and phenylalanine counted. This entry keeps only the CDR3 DNA: 51 bases, framed from base 1. The TCR beta CDR3 regions were amplified from RNA transcripts. The TCR CDR3 was subjected to a first round of RT-PCR using the HTBI primer set and the Qiagen OneStep RT-PCR kit. Libraries were constructed in a second round of multiplex PCR, after which size selection and purification were performed. Paired-end sequencing of the libraries was performed with 100 bp reads on an Illumina HiSeq2000. As for the original processing: Raw data were processed with SOAPnuke, discarding reads with adapters, uncalled bases, mean Phred below 15, or no exact constant-primer or identifier match. COPE v1.2.5 was used to merge high-quality paired reads, and clonotypes were defined as unique nucleotide sequences. Clonotypes were aligned to IMGT TRBV, TRBD and TRBJ reference segments using MiTCR v1.1. Only V-J combinations with frequency above 0.0001, covering roughly 99% of repertoires, were analysed. A TCS score was defined as the ratio of F50 (clonal expansion) to E x V (chaos), with BLOSUM62-based TCRdist applied between CDR3 peptides within each V-J. Welch's t-statistics and random forest reduced 514 V-J features to 13, which were used in a naive Bayes classifier (R e1071). The public reads were run again by TCRdb, first through fastp at Q25 and then through MiXCR, and only productive beta chains were kept. Each entry merges the rows of one CDR3 protein and shows their most common DNA and genes. What appears here as the V and J calls and clone size reflects TCRdb's work, not the paper's. The sample table shows about 600,000 distinct CDR3 sequences, and about a sixth are seen once. The ten largest clones capture around 3.3% of the sample.

Moderately to severely active disease, a Clinical Activity Score of at least 3, a NOSPECS grade of at least 4, and a duration under 3 months were present in ophthalmopathy patients. Patients with uncontrolled infections, other autoimmune diseases, pregnancy or lactation were excluded. Clinical symptoms, serum thyroxine and TRAb, thyroid ultrasound, and orbital computed tomography formed the basis for the diagnoses. PBMCs were separated from about 10 ml of fresh peripheral blood using Ficoll-Paque density gradient centrifugation. Total RNA was extracted with Trizol reagent, and quality was checked on an Agilent 2100 Bioanalyzer. Summary of the overall study and its limitations: In validation, progression to ophthalmopathy was predicted by the model with 70.59% sensitivity and 72% to 85% specificity, a median of roughly 6 months before onset. Blood samples also contained most of the expanded thyroid clonotypes (frequency above 0.001), which suggests that blood repertoires may reflect thyroid immune responses. A model built on a 13 V-J signature distinguished ophthalmopathy from stable hyperthyroidism, reaching about 88% sensitivity and around 81% specificity in cross-validation and 80%/75% in testing. No statistical method was used to set the sample size in advance, and investigators knew the group allocation.

Sequencing used blood. The origin of this receptor is a woman in her 40s with Graves' ophthalmopathy. The receptor chain draws on TRBV12-3 or TRBV12-4 and TRBJ1-5; 8 bases in between match TRBD1. The CDR3 here reads CASSPETGGYSNQPQHF. The DNA is TGTGCCAGCAGCCCTGAAACAGGGGGTTATAGCAATCAGCCCCAGCATTTT.